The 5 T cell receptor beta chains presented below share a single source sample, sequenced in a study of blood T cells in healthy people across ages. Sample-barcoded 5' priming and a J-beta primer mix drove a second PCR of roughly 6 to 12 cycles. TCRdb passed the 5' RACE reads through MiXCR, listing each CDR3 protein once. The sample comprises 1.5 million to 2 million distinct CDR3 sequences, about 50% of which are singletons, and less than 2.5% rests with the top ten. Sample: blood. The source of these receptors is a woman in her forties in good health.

The CDR3 region is CASGLLQEGTGTVETQYF. In nucleotides, the CDR3 is TGTGCTAGTGGTTTGCTACAAGAAGGTACAGGGACTGTAGAGACCCAGTACTTC. V gene TRBV12-5 combines with J gene TRBJ2-5; D assignment may be TRBD1 or TRBD2 (6 bases each). The CDR3 has 18 amino acids. The germline gives CDR1 LGHNT, CDR2 FRNRAP. The germline V and J ends were trimmed by 2 bases and 4 bases, with 23 bases remaining between them.

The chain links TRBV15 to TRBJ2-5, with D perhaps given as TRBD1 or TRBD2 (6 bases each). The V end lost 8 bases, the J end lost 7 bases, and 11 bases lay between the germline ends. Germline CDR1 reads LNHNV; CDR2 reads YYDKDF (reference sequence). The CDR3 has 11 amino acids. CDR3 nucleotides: TGTGCCACCGGGAAGGGGGGGACCCAGTACTTC. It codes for CATGKGGTQYF.

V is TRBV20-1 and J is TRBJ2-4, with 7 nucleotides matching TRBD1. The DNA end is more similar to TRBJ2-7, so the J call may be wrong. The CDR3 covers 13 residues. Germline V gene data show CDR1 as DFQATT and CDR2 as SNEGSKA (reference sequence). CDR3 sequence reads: CSARADRVNEQYF. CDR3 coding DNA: TGCAGTGCTAGAGCCGACAGGGTCAACGAGCAGTACTTC.

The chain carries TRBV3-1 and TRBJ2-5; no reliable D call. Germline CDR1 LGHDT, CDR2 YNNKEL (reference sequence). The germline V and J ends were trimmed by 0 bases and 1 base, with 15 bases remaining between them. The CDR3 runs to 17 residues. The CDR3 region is CASSQDRAANFQETQYF. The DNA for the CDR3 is TGTGCCAGCAGCCAAGATCGGGCAGCGAACTTCCAAGAGACCCAGTACTTC.

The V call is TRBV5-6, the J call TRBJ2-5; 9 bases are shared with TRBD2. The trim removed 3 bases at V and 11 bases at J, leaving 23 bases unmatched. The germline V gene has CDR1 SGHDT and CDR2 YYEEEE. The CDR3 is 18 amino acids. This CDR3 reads CASSSRLAESTRYNEQYF. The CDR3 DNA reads TGTGCCAGCAGCTCCCGACTAGCGGAATCGACGAGGTACAATGAGCAGTACTTC.